This TCR beta chain was sequenced during a study of T cell responses to AZD1222 COVID-19 vaccine. Broader study findings: Compared with day 0, the breadth and depth of the Spike-specific TCR repertoire rose significantly after two doses of AZD1222.

On this clone: The antigen is undetermined.

Using immunoSEQ multiplex PCR, the repertoire was profiled, and TCRdb retains in-frame clones only, with some absent. This sample has approximately 110,000 clones, with 89% found just once. Germline CDR1 is DFQATT and CDR2 is SNEGSKA (reference sequence). The CDR3 has 17 amino acids. The V gene lost 3 bases and the J gene lost 0 bases, with 18 bases spanning the gap. This TCR derives from an adult who received the AZD1222 COVID-19 vaccine. Sequencing used peripheral blood, obtained 28 days after the second AZD1222 dose. V gene TRBV20-1 combines with J gene TRBJ1-5; D might be TRBD1 (5 bases). The CDR3 DNA is TGCAGTGCTAGTACAGGCCCGTCTTTTTATAGCAATCAGCCCCAGCATTTT. Its translation: CSASTGPSFYSNQPQHF.